This TCR beta chain derives from a study of shared clonotypes between healthy human individuals. Overall study results and limits: Rarefaction exposed incomplete sorted-subset sequencing despite large depth.

A note on this clone: Antigen: not known.

Trimming cost V 6 bases and J 2 bases, with 7 bases left between them. CDR3 length: 12 residues. Germline V gene data show CDR1 as SGHVS and CDR2 as FQNEAQ. Using immunoSEQ multiplex PCR, the repertoire was profiled, and TCRdb retains in-frame clones only, with some absent. The sample shows millions of clones, about 92% of them seen only once. Naive CD8 populations comprised CD45RO-negative cells positively selected for CCR7, excluding terminally differentiated effector memory CD45RA+ cells. Adults of Caucasian background living in Nashville, Tennessee made up all donors. The source material was naive CD8+ T cells from PBMCs. This chain connects TRBV7-8 to TRBJ1-2, with TRBD1 as a possible D gene (5 bases). The TCR sequence derives from a man between 18 and 35 years old in good health. Some clones in this sample may be carry-over from other donors' samples. Written as DNA, the CDR3 is TGTGCCAGCAGTTCAGGGAACTATGGCTACACCTTC. Its protein product is CASSSGNYGYTF.